The 29 T cell receptor beta chains in this list originate from one sample, sequenced in a study of molecular identifiers for immune sequencing clone quantification. MiXCR was run by TCRdb on the PCR reads, yielding one entry per CDR3 protein. The sample records more than 450,000 distinct CDR3 sequences, around 21% being singletons. The sequenced sample consisted of naive CD8+ T cells from blood, with Jurkat cell RNA spiked in. Specified subset: FACS-sorted CD8+CD4-CCR7+CD45RA+ naive T cells. The receptors stem from a human donor in good health. Some libraries in this study had Jurkat cell RNA spiked in.

This clonotype was found many times. The gene calls are TRBV25-1 and TRBJ2-1; a possible D gene is TRBD2 (5 bases). Deletions cut 3 bases from V and 0 bases from J, with 12 bases between. The CDR3 sequence is 16 residues long. The germline V gene encodes CDR1 MGHDK and CDR2 SYGVNS. CDR3 sequence (DNA): TGTGCCAGCAGTGACCTAGCCTGGGGCTCCTACAATGAGCAGTTCTTC. This codes for CASSDLAWGSYNEQFF. Complete variable domain (other parts from reference TRBV25-1 and TRBJ2-1): EADIYQTPRYLVIGTGKKITLECSQTMGHDKMYWYQQDPGMELHLIHYSYGVNSTEKGDLSSESTVSRIRTEHFPLTLESARPSHTSQYLCASSDLAWGSYNEQFFGPGTRLTVL.

The chain combines TRBV4-1 with TRBJ2-7; 13 bases fit TRBD2. This CDR3 has 16 amino acids. The junction had 5 bases not matched to a gene; V was cut back by 0 bases and J by 6 bases. Germline V gene sequence: CDR1 MGHRA, CDR2 YSYEKL. DNA for the CDR3: TGCGCCAGCAGCCAAGATAGGACTAGCGGGGGAGCCGAGCAGTACTTC. This encodes CASSQDRTSGGAEQYF.

The V and J genes are TRBV5-1 and TRBJ2-7, with TRBD2 as a possible D gene (6 bases). V dropped 4 bases and J dropped 5 bases, with 19 bases sitting between them. The CDR3 totals 15 residues. Germline V CDR1 and CDR2: SGHRS, YFSETQ. CDR3 nucleotides: TGCGCCAGCAGCATGGAGGGAGCGCCTTCGGACGAGCAGTACTTC. It yields the protein CASSMEGAPSDEQYF.

The J gene is TRBJ2-2, the V gene TRBV5-4, with 14 bases identical to TRBD2. The CDR3 covers 17 residues. Germline trimming cut 2 bases from V and 4 bases from J; bases unmatched to any gene: 4. CDR1 is SGHNT and CDR2 is YYREEE in the germline V gene (reference sequence). CDR3 DNA: TGTGCCAGCAGCTTTGGACTAGCGGGGGGAGGCACCGGGGAGCTGTTTTTT. This encodes CASSFGLAGGGTGELFF.

This clonotype was observed at least ten times. The chain joins TRBV29-1 to TRBJ2-7; D remains ambiguous. The CDR3 runs 13 residues. V was pared by 4 bases and J by 0 bases, with 10 bases between. Germline CDR1 is SQVTM and CDR2 is ANQGSEA. The DNA of the CDR3 is TGCAGCGTTGTCCCAAGTAGCTCCTACGAGCAGTACTTC. Translation gives CSVVPSSSYEQYF.

This clonotype was seen ten or more times. The chain carries TRBV6-5 and TRBJ1-1; 10 bases match TRBD1. The CDR3 totals 16 residues. CDR1 MNHEY and CDR2 SVGAGI come from the germline V gene. Trimming took 2 bases from V and 1 from J; bases not matched to a gene: 4. The DNA of the CDR3 is TGTGCCAGCAGTTACGGGGACAGGGGCTGGAACACTGAAGCTTTCTTT. Protein: CASSYGDRGWNTEAFF.

This clonotype was seen a single time. A much larger clone sits a single nucleotide away, making a read error possible. The V gene is TRBV5-5, the J gene TRBJ2-7; no clear D gene. Germline V lookup: CDR1 SGHKS, CDR2 YYEKEE (reference sequence). The CDR3 runs 12 residues. DNA of the CDR3: TGTGTCAGGCCGCCCGCTCCCTACGAGCAGTACTTC. Encoded protein: CVRPPAPYEQYF. Full variable domain (missing parts from reference TRBV5-5 and TRBJ2-7): DAGVTQSPTHLIKTRGQQVTLRCSPISGHKSVSWYQQVLGQGPQFIFQYYEKEERGRGNFPDRFSARQFPNYSSELNVNALLLGDSALYLCVRPPAPYEQYFGPGTRLTVT.

The genes are TRBV19 and TRBJ2-3; D tentatively reads TRBD1 or TRBD2 (7 bases each). Deletions cut 2 bases from V and 5 bases from J, with 23 bases between. Germline-derived CDR1 and CDR2 are LNHDA and SQIVND (reference sequence). The CDR3 sequence is 18 residues long. The CDR3 spells CASSIMFQGGGSEDTQYF. The CDR3 DNA reads TGTGCCAGTAGTATAATGTTCCAGGGGGGGGGCTCGGAAGATACGCAGTATTTT.

The chain couples TRBV9 to TRBJ2-2, with 8 bases matching TRBD1. CDR1 is SGDLS, CDR2 YYNGEE, per germline. CDR3 size: 17 residues. After removal of 0 bases from V and 1 base from J, the junction contained 5 bases not matched to a gene. CDR3 DNA: TGTGCCAGCAGCGTAGCTACAGGGGGGCAGAACACCGGGGAGCTGTTTTTT. This sequence encodes CASSVATGGQNTGELFF.

This CDR3 reads CASSEATALEQYF. In DNA, the CDR3 is TGTGCCAGCAGTGAAGCGACAGCGTTGGAGCAGTACTTC. This chain joins TRBV6-1 and TRBJ2-7; maybe TRBD1 (5 bases). The CDR3 sequence is 13 residues long. Germline CDR1 and CDR2: MNHNS and SASEGT. V dropped 0 bases and J dropped 7 bases, with 10 bases sitting between them.

A note on this clonotype: One end of the junction is discordant with germline, which a read error may explain. The rearrangement uses TRBV5-1 and TRBJ1-3; D ambiguous. CDR3 length: 13 amino acids. Germline assignment: CDR1 SGHRS and CDR2 YFSETQ. The CDR3 spells CAGSLAAGNTIYF. CDR3 DNA sequence: TGCGCCGGCAGCTTGGCCGCGGGAAACACCATATATTTT.

This clonotype came up a few times. J is TRBJ2-2 and V is TRBV5-4, with D possibly TRBD2 on 6 matching bases. This CDR3 contains 16 residues. V dropped 4 bases and J dropped 0 bases, with 13 bases sitting between them. Germline V gene data show CDR1 as SGHNT and CDR2 as YYREEE (reference sequence). CDR3 nucleotide sequence: TGTGCCAGCAGCGCGGGACTGACTACGAACACCGGGGAGCTGTTTTTT. Amino acids: CASSAGLTTNTGELFF.

The rearrangement uses TRBV20-1 and TRBJ2-7; D may correspond to TRBD1 or TRBD2 (5 bases each). Germline V lookup: CDR1 DFQATT, CDR2 SNEGSKA (reference sequence). The CDR3 covers 13 residues. V lost 5 bases, J lost 1 base, and 12 bases lay in between. CDR3 loop: CSAGPGRSYEQYF. CDR3 nucleotides: TGCAGTGCTGGCCCGGGGCGATCCTACGAGCAGTACTTC.

In regard to this clonotype: Germline and junction disagree at one end, which may indicate a read error. The gene calls are TRBV7-8 and TRBJ2-5; 10 bases line up with TRBD1. Looked up from germline, CDR1 is SGHVS and CDR2 is FQNEAQ. This CDR3 has 15 residues. This CDR3 is CASSLVDGTGETKYF. The CDR3 nucleotides read TGTGCCAGCAGCTTAGTGGATGGGACAGGGGAGACCAAGTACTTC.

CDR3 sequence: CASSIKVTGELFF. CDR3 DNA sequence: TGTGCCAGTAGTATCAAGGTCACCGGGGAGCTGTTTTTT. The chain joins TRBV19 to TRBJ2-2; D unclear. The V end was cut by 3 bases, the J end by 4 bases, with 6 bases between. The CDR3 runs 13 residues. From germline, CDR1 is LNHDA and CDR2 SQIVND (reference sequence). Drawing the rest from reference TRBV19 and TRBJ2-2, the complete variable domain is DGGITQSPKYLFRKEGQNVTLSCEQNLNHDAMYWYRQDPGQGLRLIYYSQIVNDFQKGDIAEGYSVSREKKESFPLTVTSAQKNPTAFYLCASSIKVTGELFFGEGSRLTVL.

For this clonotype: An end of the junction differs from the germline gene, which may be a read error. The genes are TRBV24-1 and TRBJ2-1, with 7 nucleotides matching TRBD2. The CDR3 has 13 amino acids. The germline V gene has CDR1 KGHDR and CDR2 SFDVKD. CDR3 residues: CATRGGSYNERFF. The CDR3 DNA reads as TGTGCCACCAGGGGCGGGAGCTACAATGAGCGGTTCTTC.

For this clonotype: Its ends do not fully match the called genes, so a read error is possible. The chain has TRBV2 and TRBJ2-7; the D call may be TRBD1 or TRBD2 (6 bases each). This CDR3 region has 14 residues. Looked up from germline, CDR1 is SNHLY and CDR2 is FYNNEI. The CDR3 bases are TGTGCCGGCAGTGAAGGGGGGACAACCTACGAGCAGTACTTC. As protein: CAGSEGGTTYEQYF.

J is TRBJ1-2 and V is TRBV7-9; no clear D gene. V lost 1 base, J lost 4 bases, and 13 bases lay in between. The V gene's germline CDR1 is SEHNR and CDR2 FQNEAQ (reference sequence). The CDR3 has 15 residues. The CDR3 bases are TGTGCCAGCAGCTTAGAGGCGTCAACCCGCTATGGCTACACCTTC. Its translation is CASSLEASTRYGYTF.

This clonotype was seen a single time. The chain carries TRBV18 and TRBJ1-1; D unresolved. The germline gives CDR1 KGHSH, CDR2 LQKENI. The CDR3 is 14 amino acids. V was shortened by 4 bases and J by 4 bases, with 13 bases between the two germline ends. The chain's CDR3 is CASSLPFSATEAFF. The CDR3 nucleotides are TGTGCCAGCTCACTCCCCTTTTCGGCCACTGAAGCTTTCTTT.

The rearrangement joins TRBV11-2 to TRBJ1-1, with a weak D call TRBD1 (5 bases). Germline V gene data show CDR1 as SGHAT and CDR2 as FQNNGV. This CDR3 region has 14 residues. V was cut by 5 bases and J by 7 bases, with 17 bases left in between. The CDR3 nucleotides read TGTGCCAGCAGCCATTTCTCCTTCCAGGGTGAAGCTTTCTTT. Translating it yields CASSHFSFQGEAFF.

This clonotype showed up just a few times. At one boundary the junction diverges from the germline segment, which might be a read error. The rearrangement links TRBV24-1 to TRBJ1-4; unclear D gene. This CDR3 contains 12 residues. The germline V gene encodes CDR1 KGHDR and CDR2 SFDVKD. CDR3 in DNA: TGTGCCACCAGTGTTTTGGGTGAGAAACTGTTTTTT. Encoded protein: CATSVLGEKLFF.

Concerning this clonotype itself: A much larger clone sits a single nucleotide away, making a read error possible. The gene calls are TRBV7-8 and TRBJ1-5, with D perhaps TRBD1 (5 bases). Germline CDR1 SGHVS, CDR2 FQNEAQ. The CDR3 sequence is 16 residues long. The V end lost 5 bases, the J end lost 7 bases, and 21 bases lay between the germline ends. The DNA of the CDR3 is TGTGCCAGCAGCCATGCTGGCGGGGCGCGAGGACAGCCCCAGCATTTT. Protein sequence: CASSHAGGARGQPQHF.

This clonotype was counted between two and nine times. The V gene is TRBV6-5, the J gene TRBJ2-7, with a tentative D call TRBD2 (6 bases). The CDR3 loop spans 14 amino acids. V was pared by 0 bases and J by 4 bases, with 10 bases between. Looked up from germline, CDR1 is MNHEY and CDR2 is SVGAGI. This chain's CDR3 is CASSYSSGVYEQYF. The CDR3 nucleotides are TGTGCCAGCAGTTACTCATCGGGGGTGTACGAGCAGTACTTC.

For this clonotype: A much larger clone differs from this one at a single base, so this may be a read error. The CDR3 does not end in the conserved phenylalanine or tryptophan, so this is likely a read error. V is TRBV27 and J is TRBJ2-1, with D possibly TRBD1 on 6 matching bases. V was trimmed by 10 bases and J by 3 bases, leaving 19 bases between them. This CDR3 has 15 residues. Germline V gives CDR1 MNHEY, CDR2 SMNVEV (reference sequence). This CDR3 is CATLPPDRFYNEQFS. CDR3 sequence (DNA): TGTGCCACCCTCCCTCCCGACAGGTTCTACAATGAGCAGTTCTCC.

The chain employs TRBV28 and TRBJ2-3; D is uncertain. Trimming stripped 1 base from V and 0 bases from J, with 17 bases between. The CDR3 is 18 residues long. Per germline, CDR1 MDHEN and CDR2 SYDVKM. This CDR3 is CASSLSLAAGESTDTQYF. CDR3 DNA sequence: TGTGCCAGCAGTTTATCCCTCGCAGCCGGAGAAAGCACAGATACGCAGTATTTT.

In its sample, this clonotype was seen many times. The chain combines TRBV4-1 with TRBJ2-3, with 8 bases aligning to TRBD2. The CDR3 has 15 residues. V was pared by 5 bases and J by 2 bases, with 6 bases of the junction left unmatched. Germline lookup yields CDR1 MGHRA and CDR2 YSYEKL. CDR3 bases: TGCGCCAGCAGCACTCAACTAGCGGACACAGATACGCAGTATTTT. Encoded protein: CASSTQLADTDTQYF.

This clonotype was observed many times. The chain employs TRBV29-1 and TRBJ1-5; TRBD1 is a possible D gene (5 bases). This CDR3 contains 16 residues. V lost 7 bases, J lost 0 bases, and 19 bases lay in between. Germline CDR1 reads SQVTM; CDR2 reads ANQGSEA. The CDR3 region has the DNA TGCAGCGACCTGACAGCTCAGCTTCATAGCAATCAGCCCCAGCATTTT. Translated: CSDLTAQLHSNQPQHF.

This clonotype was counted many times. The CDR3 loop reads CASSPTGVGNQPQHF. The CDR3 DNA reads TGTGCCAGCAGCCCTACAGGGGTTGGCAATCAGCCCCAGCATTTT. This chain joins TRBV12-3 or TRBV12-4 and TRBJ1-5; 7 bases fit TRBD1. This CDR3 is 15 amino acids long. The V gene end was trimmed by 6 bases and the J gene end by 2 bases; junction bases not matched to a gene: 7.

On this clonotype itself: A much larger clone is a single base away; this may be a read error. The rearrangement joins TRBV29-1 to TRBJ1-1, with unresolved D. This CDR3 has 11 amino acids. The V end was cut by 7 bases, the J end by 4 bases, with 10 bases between. CDR1 is SQVTM and CDR2 is ANQGSEA in the germline V gene. The DNA of the CDR3 is TGCAGCGCGGATCAGAGCACTGAAGCTTTCTTT. It codes for CSADQSTEAFF.